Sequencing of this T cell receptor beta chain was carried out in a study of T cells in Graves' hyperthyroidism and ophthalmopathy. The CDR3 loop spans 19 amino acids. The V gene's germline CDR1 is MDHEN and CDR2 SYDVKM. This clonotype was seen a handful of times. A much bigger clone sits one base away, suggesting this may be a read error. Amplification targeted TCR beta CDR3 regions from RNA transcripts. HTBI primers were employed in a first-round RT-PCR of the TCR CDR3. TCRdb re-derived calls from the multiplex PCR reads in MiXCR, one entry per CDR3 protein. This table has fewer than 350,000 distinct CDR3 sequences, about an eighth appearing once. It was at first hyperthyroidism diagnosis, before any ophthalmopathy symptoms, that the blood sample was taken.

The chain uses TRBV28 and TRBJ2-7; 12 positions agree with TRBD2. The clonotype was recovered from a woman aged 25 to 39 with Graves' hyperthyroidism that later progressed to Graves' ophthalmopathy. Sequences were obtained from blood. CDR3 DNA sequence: TGTGCCAACAGTTCCTCTAGCGGGAGGGCCTCACTACTACCCTACGAGCAGTACTTC. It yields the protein CANSSSSGRASLLPYEQYF.